A single sample gave rise to the 24 T cell receptor beta chains below, sequenced in a study of blood T cell repertoires in COVID-19. Data came from immunoSEQ multiplex PCR; TCRdb stores just in-frame clones and leaves some out. The sample lists 200,000 to 250,000 clones, about 84% seen once, with around 13% in the top ten. The sample comprised peripheral blood. The receptor source for this set is a human donor in a cohort sampled during active COVID-19.

The rearrangement joins TRBV9 to TRBJ2-7, with 10 bases identical to TRBD2. V was pared by 1 base and J by 5 bases, with 12 bases of the junction left unmatched. Germline loops: CDR1 SGDLS, CDR2 YYNGEE. CDR3 length: 17 residues. Written as DNA, the CDR3 is TGTGCCAGCAGCGTAAGGGCTAGCGGGAGTATAGAGCACGAGCAGTACTTC. Residues: CASSVRASGSIEHEQYF.

This clone was recorded once. V and J are TRBV27 and TRBJ2-1; 12 bases match TRBD2. Germline CDR1 MNHEY, CDR2 SMNVEV (reference sequence). This CDR3 is built from 16 residues. V lost 4 bases to trimming and J lost 8 bases; unmatched junction nucleotides: 9. CDR3 amino acids: CASSYLGTSGRDEQFF. In nucleotides, the CDR3 is TGTGCCAGCAGTTATTTGGGGACTAGCGGGCGGGATGAGCAGTTCTTC.

The rearrangement uses TRBV18 and TRBJ2-2, with 7 bases identical to TRBD1. After removal of 3 bases from V and 0 bases from J, the junction contained 4 bases not matched to a gene. The CDR3 spans 16 residues. Per the germline V gene, CDR1 is KGHSH and CDR2 is LQKENI. CDR3 in DNA: TGTGCCAGCTCACCCTCGGGACAGTCGAACACCGGGGAGCTGTTTTTT. This codes for CASSPSGQSNTGELFF.

This chain links TRBV9 with TRBJ2-3; TRBD2 matches 9 bases. Per the germline V gene, CDR1 is SGDLS and CDR2 is YYNGEE. V lost 0 bases, J lost 2 bases, and 4 bases stayed unmatched. The CDR3 contains 16 residues. The CDR3: CASSVASGALTDTQYF. The CDR3 DNA reads TGTGCCAGCAGCGTAGCTAGCGGGGCTCTCACAGATACGCAGTATTTT. The full variable domain, its missing parts supplied by reference TRBV9 and TRBJ2-3, is DSGVTQTPKHLITATGQRVTLRCSPRSGDLSVYWYQQSLDQGLQFLIQYYNGEERAKGNILERFSAQQFPDLHSELNLSSLELGDSALYFCASSVASGALTDTQYFGPGTRLTVL.

The chain links TRBV7-6 to TRBJ2-2; 11 bases map to TRBD2. Germline V lookup: CDR1 SGHVS, CDR2 FNYEAQ. Trimming took 0 bases from V and 5 from J; bases not matched to a gene: 5. The CDR3 extends over 17 amino acids. As DNA, the CDR3 is TGTGCCAGCAGCTTAGCGTATCTAGCGGGAGGAACCGGGGAGCTGTTTTTT. Protein: CASSLAYLAGGTGELFF. The entire variable domain, with the rest obtained from reference TRBV7-6 and TRBJ2-2, is as follows: GAGVSQSPRYKVTKRGQDVALRCDPISGHVSLYWYRQALGQGPEFLTYFNYEAQQDKSGLPNDRFSAERPEGSISTLTIQRTEQRDSAMYRCASSLAYLAGGTGELFFGEGSRLTVL.

The chain carries TRBV7-2 and TRBJ1-2; a weak D match, TRBD1 (6 bases). V was cut by 7 bases and J by 0 bases, with 24 bases left in between. The CDR3 sequence is 18 residues long. Germline CDR1 reads SGHTA; CDR2 reads FQGNSA. The CDR3 protein is CASNKPAGGPGTNYGYTF. The CDR3 nucleotides are TGTGCCAGCAATAAACCCGCCGGGGGGCCAGGCACTAACTATGGCTACACCTTC.

The V gene is TRBV28, the J gene TRBJ2-7, with TRBD2 as a possible D gene (5 bases). The CDR3 runs to 15 residues. With 2 bases removed from V and 4 bases from J, the gap between germline ends came to 15 bases. The germline V gene has CDR1 MDHEN and CDR2 SYDVKM. In nucleotides, the CDR3 is TGTGCCAGCAGTTTAAGAGTGGCCCGAGGGTACGAGCAGTACTTC. This translates into CASSLRVARGYEQYF.

The rearrangement links TRBV10-3 to TRBJ1-5; TRBD1 matches 8 bases. In germline, CDR1 is ENHRY, CDR2 SYGVKD. Trimming at V came to 11 bases and at J to 2 bases, leaving 11 bases not matched to a gene. This CDR3 is 15 amino acids long. CDR3 region: CASGAGGTGNQPQHF. The CDR3 nucleotides read TGTGCCTCGGGGGCAGGGGGCACGGGCAATCAGCCCCAGCATTTT.

This clone was detected once. This chain connects TRBV28 to TRBJ2-3; no definite D call. Between the trimmed V and J ends, which lost 2 bases and 1 base, there was a span of 16 bases. The CDR3 is 17 residues long. CDR1 MDHEN and CDR2 SYDVKM come from the germline V gene. CDR3 DNA sequence: TGTGCCAGCAGTTTAAATTGGAAGGAGTGGGGCACAGATACGCAGTATTTT. This sequence encodes CASSLNWKEWGTDTQYF.

The rearrangement joins TRBV6-5 to TRBJ1-2, with 9 bases identical to TRBD1. From germline, CDR1 is MNHEY and CDR2 SVGAGI. After removal of 6 bases from V and 4 bases from J, the junction contained 9 bases not matched to a gene. This CDR3 is built from 15 residues. The CDR3 region has the DNA TGTGCCAGCAGGCTCCTCCGGGACAGGGCCTATGGCTACACCTTC. This sequence encodes CASRLLRDRAYGYTF.

The chain couples TRBV7-2 to TRBJ2-7, with TRBD1 as a possible D gene (6 bases). Germline values: CDR1 SGHTA, CDR2 FQGNSA. This CDR3 has 14 amino acids. With 5 bases removed from V and 7 bases from J, the gap between germline ends came to 18 bases. CDR3 in DNA: TGTGCCAGCAGCCAACAGGGTACCCTTGGGGAGCAGTACTTC. As protein: CASSQQGTLGEQYF.

The genes are TRBV16 and TRBJ2-7; unclear D gene. Germline V gene lookup returns CDR1 KGHSY and CDR2 FQNENV. CDR3 length: 12 amino acids. The ends were cut back, 2 bases at V and 3 bases at J, with 5 bases in the middle. CDR3 bases: TGTGCCAGCAGCCAAGAACACTACGAGCAGTACTTC. This sequence encodes CASSQEHYEQYF.

Only one count was recorded for this clone. The chain recombines TRBV5-1 with TRBJ2-5; maybe TRBD2 (5 bases). There are 14 residues in the CDR3. Trimming stripped 2 bases from V and 4 bases from J, with 12 bases between. The germline V gene has CDR1 SGHRS and CDR2 YFSETQ. The CDR3 loop reads CASSFGDGGETQYF. The CDR3 nucleotides are TGCGCCAGCAGCTTCGGAGACGGAGGAGAGACCCAGTACTTC.

The chain links TRBV5-5 to TRBJ1-3, with D possibly being TRBD1 (6 bases). The V gene lost 0 bases and the J gene lost 0 bases, with 22 bases spanning the gap. Germline assignment: CDR1 SGHKS and CDR2 YYEKEE (reference sequence). The CDR3 contains 20 residues. Here the CDR3 DNA reads TGTGCCAGCAGCTTGGTTTCCTCTATCTCCGGACAGCGCTCTGGAAACACCATATATTTT. It yields the protein CASSLVSSISGQRSGNTIYF.

This chain connects TRBV7-9 to TRBJ2-2; D is undetermined. There are 14 residues in the CDR3. Germline V gene lookup returns CDR1 SEHNR and CDR2 FQNEAQ (reference sequence). V lost 3 bases, J lost 5 bases, and 10 bases lay in between. For the CDR3, the DNA is TGTGCCAGCAGCTTGGGCAGGATGACCGGGGAGCTGTTTTTT. This translates into CASSLGRMTGELFF.

V is TRBV24-1 and J is TRBJ1-6, with 7 bases matching TRBD1. J gave up 3 bases and V 5 bases, and 12 bases lay outside the gene matches. The V gene's germline CDR1 is KGHDR and CDR2 SFDVKD. The CDR3 loop spans 18 amino acids. The DNA for the CDR3 is TGTGCCACCAGTGGCCACCAATTACAGGGGATCTATAATTCACCCCTCCACTTT. This translates into CATSGHQLQGIYNSPLHF.

The chain has TRBV7-2 and TRBJ2-7; TRBD2 aligns across 11 bases. The CDR3 is made up of 15 amino acids. Germline values: CDR1 SGHTA, CDR2 FQGNSA. V shed 0 bases, J shed 6 bases, and the junction held 4 bases outside the gene matches. In nucleotides, the CDR3 is TGTGCCAGCAGCTTAGCTAGCGGGAGGGGTGGCGAGCAGTACTTC. It is translated as CASSLASGRGGEQYF.

This sequence joins TRBV3-1 (or the pseudogene TRBV3-2) and TRBJ1-4; 8 nucleotides line up with TRBD1. Losses at the gene ends were 3 bases for V and 8 bases for J; bases not matched to a gene: 5. The CDR3 loop spans 14 amino acids. The germline gives CDR1 LGHDT, CDR2 YNNKEL (reference sequence). The CDR3 reads CASSQHRGSEKLFF. The CDR3 DNA is TGTGCCAGCAGCCAGCACAGGGGGAGCGAAAAACTGTTTTTT.

The rearrangement joins TRBV5-4 to TRBJ2-3; 10 bases line up with TRBD1. The CDR3 has 17 amino acids. Germline V gene lookup returns CDR1 SGHNT and CDR2 YYREEE (reference sequence). J was trimmed by 2 bases and V by 5 bases; bases with no gene match: 11. CDR3 sequence reads: CASRVDDRGRNTDTQYF. The CDR3 DNA reads TGTGCCAGCAGAGTCGACGACAGGGGGCGAAACACAGATACGCAGTATTTT.

The chain carries TRBV18 and TRBJ2-2, with 10 bases aligning to TRBD1. CDR3 length: 14 amino acids. CDR1 and CDR2 (germline): KGHSH, LQKENI. J was trimmed by 7 bases and V by 3 bases; bases with no gene match: 2. In nucleotides, the CDR3 is TGTGCCAGCTCACCGGGACAGGGGTACGGGGAGCTGTTTTTT. As protein: CASSPGQGYGELFF. The whole variable domain, remainder taken from reference TRBV18 and TRBJ2-2, is NAGVMQNPRHLVRRRGQEARLRCSPMKGHSHVYWYRQLPEEGLKFMVYLQKENIIDESGMPKERFSAEFPKEGPSILRIQQVVRGDSAAYFCASSPGQGYGELFFGEGSRLTVL.

This sequence joins TRBV18 and TRBJ2-7; D is unresolved. Germline CDR1 and CDR2: KGHSH and LQKENI. The V end was cut by 5 bases, the J end by 3 bases, with 8 bases between. The CDR3 covers 12 residues. The CDR3 here is CASSEQSYEQYF. CDR3 coding DNA: TGTGCCAGCTCAGAACAGAGCTACGAGCAGTACTTC.

This clone has just one count. This chain links TRBV7-2 with TRBJ2-2; possibly TRBD1 for D (6 bases). V was trimmed by 5 bases and J by 5 bases, leaving 15 bases between them. This CDR3 comprises 15 residues. Germline V gene data show CDR1 as SGHTA and CDR2 as FQGNSA. This CDR3 is CASSLTSGVTGELFF. CDR3 sequence (DNA): TGTGCCAGCAGCCTAACCTCAGGGGTAACCGGGGAGCTGTTTTTT.

The chain uses TRBV4-3 and TRBJ1-2; 7 bases fit TRBD1. Trimming at V came to 0 bases and at J to 4 bases, leaving 11 bases not matched to a gene. Germline CDR1 reads LGHNA; CDR2 reads YSLEER. This CDR3 spans 17 amino acids. CDR3 sequence reads: CASSQDRFRGWVYGYTF. CDR3 nucleotide sequence: TGCGCCAGCAGCCAAGATAGGTTCAGGGGGTGGGTCTATGGCTACACCTTC.

The table lists this clone with many counts. The chain has TRBV6-5 and TRBJ1-5, with D uncertain. This CDR3 has 13 residues. Trimming took 5 bases from V and 7 from J, leaving 12 bases between them. The germline gives CDR1 MNHEY, CDR2 SVGAGI. The CDR3 nucleotides are TGTGCCAGCAGTACAGTGGGTAGACAGCCCCAGCATTTT. It is translated as CASSTVGRQPQHF.